This T cell receptor (beta chain) was identified in a study of T cells in Graves' hyperthyroidism and ophthalmopathy. Points from the study as a whole: Progression to ophthalmopathy was predicted a median of 6.5 months early.

This clonotype was seen at least ten times. Antigen unknown. The TCR beta CDR3 regions underwent amplification using RNA transcripts as the source. RT-PCR in the first round (using the HTBI primer set) targeted the TCR CDR3. TCRdb reprocessed the multiplex PCR reads via MiXCR and lists one record per CDR3 protein. The profile covers about 480,000 distinct CDR3 sequences, with over 13% appearing a single time and 15% to 20% taken by the ten largest. The CDR3 contains 16 residues. Germline V lookup: CDR1 MNHEY, CDR2 SMNVEV (reference sequence). Trimming took 2 bases from V and 7 from J; bases not matched to a gene: 8. The definition of stable Graves' hyperthyroidism was no ophthalmopathy progression within 18 months. Exclusion criteria comprised uncontrolled infection, other autoimmune disease, pregnancy or lactation.

The clonotype originates from a woman aged 18-30 years with Graves' hyperthyroidism. Sequencing used blood. The rearrangement uses TRBV27 and TRBJ1-6; 7 bases map to TRBD1. This CDR3 is CASSLIAGGKNSPLHF. DNA of the CDR3: TGTGCCAGCAGTTTAATCGCAGGGGGAAAAAATTCACCCCTCCACTTT.